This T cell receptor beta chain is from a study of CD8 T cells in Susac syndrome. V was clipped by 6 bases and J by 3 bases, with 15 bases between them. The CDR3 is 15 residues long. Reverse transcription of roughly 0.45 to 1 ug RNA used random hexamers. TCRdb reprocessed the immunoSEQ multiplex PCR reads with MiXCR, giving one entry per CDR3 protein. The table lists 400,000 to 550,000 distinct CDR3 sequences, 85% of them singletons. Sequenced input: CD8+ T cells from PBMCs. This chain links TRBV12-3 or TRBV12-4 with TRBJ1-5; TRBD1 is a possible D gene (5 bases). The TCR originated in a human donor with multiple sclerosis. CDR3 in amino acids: CASSPDRDDNQPQHF. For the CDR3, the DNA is TGTGCCAGCAGCCCGGACCGGGACGACAATCAGCCCCAGCATTTT.